Listed below are T cell receptor beta chains from one sample, sequenced in a study of blood T cell repertoires in COVID-19. The assay was immunoSEQ multiplex PCR, and TCRdb's table has in-frame clones only and misses some. This table holds over 120,000 clones, 60% to 80% found once. Sequencing was carried out using PBMCs or T cells enriched from blood (not recorded which). These receptors all stem from a woman aged 45-65 years who had recovered from COVID-19. Each CDR3 is given with its conserved first and last residue. D genes are given only for firm matches. A clone size is listed for some rows: how often the clone was seen (once, few, many), or a class if it is expanded.

V	size	J	D	CDR3	DNA
TRBV10-3	-	TRBJ1-2	TRBD1	CAISESTGGLYGYTF	TGTGCCATCAGTGAGAGCACAGGGGGCCTCTATGGCTACACCTTC
TRBV30	-	TRBJ2-7	-	CARGPAGSYEQYF	TGTGCCCGTGGACCGGCGGGATCCTACGAGCAGTACTTC
TRBV6-1	once	TRBJ2-1	TRBD2	CASSAEASGSYNEQFF	TGTGCCAGCAGTGCCGAGGCTAGCGGGAGCTACAATGAGCAGTTCTTC
TRBV24-1	-	TRBJ2-7	-	CATSDFTGDRQYF	TGTGCCACCAGTGATTTTACCGGGGATAGGCAGTACTTC
TRBV27	-	TRBJ2-7	TRBD2	CASSTTRRGKSTYEQYF	TGTGCCAGCAGTACGACGAGGCGGGGGAAAAGCACCTACGAGCAGTACTTC
TRBV7-9	-	TRBJ1-4	TRBD1	CASSPRVQLQGKLFF	TGTGCCAGCAGCCCCCGGGTTCAGCTACAGGGGAAACTGTTTTTT
TRBV6-1	-	TRBJ2-7	-	CASSEVPYEQYF	TGTGCCAGCAGTGAAGTCCCATACGAGCAGTACTTC
TRBV2	-	TRBJ2-2	TRBD2	CASSDTAGGPTGELFF	TGTGCCAGCAGTGATACGGCGGGGGGCCCCACCGGGGAGCTGTTTTTT
TRBV20-1	-	TRBJ2-7	TRBD2	CSARDQRGQYF	TGCAGTGCTAGAGACCAGCGGGGGCAGTACTTC
TRBV3-1/TRBV3-2	-	TRBJ1-5	-	CASSHRNQPQHF	TGTGCCAGCAGCCACAGGAATCAGCCCCAGCATTTT
TRBV9	-	TRBJ1-6	-	CASSRDSNQAGSPLHF	TGTGCCAGCAGCCGGGACTCGAATCAGGCCGGTTCACCCCTCCACTTT
TRBV5-4	-	TRBJ2-7	TRBD2	CASSPGTSGLTYEQYF	TGTGCCAGCAGCCCCGGGACTAGCGGGCTGACCTACGAGCAGTACTTC
TRBV12-3/TRBV12-4	-	TRBJ2-7	TRBD1	CASRPGTGDPYF	TGTGCCAGCAGACCGGGGACAGGGGACCCGTACTTC
TRBV5-5	-	TRBJ1-6	-	CASSFTPDGSPLHF	TGTGCCAGCAGCTTCACGCCAGACGGGTCACCCCTCCACTTT
TRBV10-1	-	TRBJ2-1	TRBD1	CASSGTPRGPNLNEQFF	TGCGCCAGCAGTGGGACACCTAGGGGGCCGAATCTGAATGAGCAGTTCTTC
TRBV7-8	once	TRBJ2-1	-	CASSLSGLNEQFF	TGTGCCAGCAGCTTAAGCGGTCTCAATGAGCAGTTCTTC
TRBV10-1	-	TRBJ2-2	-	CASSELVGGTGELFF	TGCGCCAGCAGTGAATTAGTGGGAGGCACCGGGGAGCTGTTTTTT
TRBV5-1	once	TRBJ2-5	TRBD2	CASSSKGIGTSLQETQYF	TGCGCCAGCAGCTCGAAAGGAATCGGGACTAGCTTACAAGAGACCCAGTACTTC
TRBV10-3	few	TRBJ2-2	TRBD2	CAISESGTSGTRNTGELFF	TGTGCCATCAGTGAGTCGGGAACTAGCGGGACCAGGAACACCGGGGAGCTGTTTTTT
TRBV6-5	-	TRBJ2-7	TRBD1	CASSYRGPYEQYF	TGTGCCAGCAGTTACAGGGGGCCCTACGAGCAGTACTTC
TRBV7-9	-	TRBJ2-7	TRBD2	CASRRTSDEQYF	TGTGCCAGCAGGCGGACTAGCGACGAGCAGTACTTC
TRBV5-4	-	TRBJ1-2	-	CASSLAGVTGYTF	TGTGCCAGCAGCTTGGCAGGGGTAACTGGCTACACCTTC
TRBV21-1	-	TRBJ1-2	-	CASSKARDGYTF	TGTGCCAGCAGCAAAGCGCGGGACGGCTACACCTTC
TRBV6-5	-	TRBJ1-1	-	CASSYRQTNTEAFF	TGTGCCAGCAGTTACAGACAGACCAACACTGAAGCTTTCTTT
TRBV6-5	once	TRBJ1-2	-	CASSYQRGNGYTF	TGTGCCAGCAGTTACCAAAGGGGTAATGGCTACACCTTC
TRBV19	-	TRBJ1-3	TRBD1	CASSPRTGEGNTIYF	TGTGCCAGTAGTCCCCGGACAGGGGAAGGAAACACCATATATTTT
TRBV27	-	TRBJ2-1	TRBD2	CASSLPASGSPSSYNEQFF	TGTGCCAGCAGTTTACCCGCTAGCGGGAGCCCAAGCTCCTACAATGAGCAGTTCTTC
TRBV9	-	TRBJ1-2	-	CASSSEGGRNEGYTF	TGTGCCAGCAGCTCAGAGGGGGGGCGGAATGAAGGCTACACCTTC
TRBV11-2	-	TRBJ1-5	-	CASKQGRIDQPQHF	TGTGCCAGCAAACAGGGAAGAATCGATCAGCCCCAGCATTTT
TRBV7-9	once	TRBJ1-1	-	CASSPRRKTRDTEAFF	TGTGCCAGCAGCCCTAGGAGGAAGACCCGGGACACTGAAGCTTTCTTT
TRBV4-2	-	TRBJ2-1	-	CASSQGDNEQFF	TGTGCCAGCAGCCAAGGAGACAATGAGCAGTTCTTC
TRBV6-5	once	TRBJ1-1	-	CASSSRNRASFF	TGTGCCAGCAGCTCGCGGAACAGGGCTTCATTCTTT
TRBV2	-	TRBJ2-7	-	CASSLLYEQYF	TGTGCCAGCAGTCTTCTCTACGAGCAGTACTTC
TRBV7-9	once	TRBJ2-5	-	CASSSGPAQETQYF	TGTGCCAGCAGCTCGGGTCCCGCGCAAGAGACCCAGTACTTC
TRBV27	many	TRBJ1-1	-	CASSLGTGFYTEAFF	TGTGCCAGCAGTTTGGGTACAGGATTCTACACTGAAGCTTTCTTT
TRBV10-3	-	TRBJ1-2	TRBD1	CAISVGQGPNYGYTF	TGTGCCATCAGTGTAGGACAGGGACCGAACTATGGCTACACCTTC
TRBV10-3	-	TRBJ1-1	TRBD1	CAISAGGQANTEAFF	TGTGCCATCAGTGCCGGGGGACAGGCGAACACTGAAGCTTTCTTT
TRBV4-1	once	TRBJ1-6	TRBD1	CASSQGRQGAPYNSPLHF	TGCGCCAGCAGCCAAGGTCGACAGGGGGCCCCCTATAATTCACCCCTCCACTTT
TRBV15	once	TRBJ1-4	TRBD1	CATSSRQGTKEKLFF	TGTGCCACCAGCTCAAGACAGGGGACCAAAGAAAAACTGTTTTTT
TRBV6-6	-	TRBJ1-4	TRBD1	CASRRSTGGGNEKLFF	TGTGCCAGCAGACGATCAACAGGGGGCGGTAATGAAAAACTGTTTTTT
TRBV11-3	few	TRBJ2-5	TRBD2	CASSFSGGEGETQYF	TGTGCCAGCAGCTTCAGCGGGGGTGAGGGAGAGACCCAGTACTTC
TRBV10-2	-	TRBJ1-6	-	CASQTGDSPLHF	TGCGCCAGCCAGACAGGAGACTCACCCCTCCACTTT
TRBV7-9	-	TRBJ1-5	-	CASSFGAGYNQPQHF	TGTGCCAGCAGCTTTGGGGCAGGGTACAATCAGCCCCAGCATTTT
TRBV28	-	TRBJ2-3	TRBD1	CASIGQGASTDTQYF	TGTGCCAGCATCGGTCAGGGGGCAAGCACAGATACGCAGTATTTT
TRBV6-4	-	TRBJ2-3	TRBD1	CASSDVGTGVDTQYF	TGTGCCAGCAGTGACGTCGGGACAGGGGTAGATACGCAGTATTTT
TRBV6-5	-	TRBJ1-4	-	CASSYRGTNEKLFF	TGTGCCAGCAGTTACCGGGGAACTAATGAAAAACTGTTTTTT
TRBV5-1	-	TRBJ1-2	TRBD1	CASSLSGQYGYTF	TGCGCCAGCAGCCTATCGGGACAGTATGGCTACACCTTC
TRBV9	few	TRBJ1-1	-	CASSPAGSMNTEAFF	TGTGCCAGCAGCCCAGCCGGGTCTATGAACACTGAAGCTTTCTTT
TRBV25-1	-	TRBJ1-1	-	CASSEMAGANTEAFF	TGTGCCAGCAGTGAGATGGCAGGGGCCAACACTGAAGCTTTCTTT